This is a list of T cell receptor beta chains from one sample in a study of spatial heterogeneity in lung cancer. MiXCR, run by TCRdb on the 5' RACE reads, gives a single entry per CDR3 protein. The sample has some 83,000 distinct CDR3 sequences; about 20% are singletons. The sample here was PBMCs, taken at surgery. These receptors were collected from a male donor with early-stage non-small cell lung cancer. Each CDR3 is given with its conserved first and last residue. Fields, in order: J gene, V gene, CDR3 protein.

j_gene: TRBJ1-1; v_gene: TRBV28; CDR3aa: CASSPVERVGNTEAFF
j_gene: TRBJ2-2; v_gene: TRBV20-1; CDR3aa: CSAKDRMGGELFF
j_gene: TRBJ2-1; v_gene: TRBV6-2/TRBV6-3; CDR3aa: CASTPSGLHYNEQFF
j_gene: TRBJ2-3; v_gene: TRBV11-3; CDR3aa: CASSLGQGELYADTQYF
j_gene: TRBJ2-3; v_gene: TRBV20-1; CDR3aa: CSAGARDTGTDTQYF
j_gene: TRBJ2-1; v_gene: TRBV19; CDR3aa: CASSLFAGGSYNEQFF
j_gene: TRBJ1-1; v_gene: TRBV19; CDR3aa: CASSLIRSGTGLGNTEAFF
j_gene: TRBJ2-7; v_gene: TRBV29-1; CDR3aa: CSARDRTYEQYF
j_gene: TRBJ2-2; v_gene: TRBV9; CDR3aa: CASSGLSTGELFF
j_gene: TRBJ2-3; v_gene: TRBV19; CDR3aa: CASSPGQTDTQYF
j_gene: TRBJ2-1; v_gene: TRBV3-1; CDR3aa: CASSLLAGRPYNEQFF
j_gene: TRBJ2-5; v_gene: TRBV12-3/TRBV12-4; CDR3aa: CASSLLAGPQETQYF
j_gene: TRBJ1-3; v_gene: TRBV5-6; CDR3aa: CASSLGPSGNTIYF
j_gene: TRBJ2-7; v_gene: TRBV10-2; CDR3aa: CATDYQDEQYF
j_gene: TRBJ2-3; v_gene: TRBV6-5; CDR3aa: CASSAGGPTDTQYF
j_gene: TRBJ2-7; v_gene: TRBV18; CDR3aa: CASSPGQVSSYEQYF
j_gene: TRBJ2-2; v_gene: TRBV7-6; CDR3aa: CASSLGWGTSTGELFF
j_gene: TRBJ2-3; v_gene: TRBV20-1; CDR3aa: CSALLPGLAGVAQYF
j_gene: TRBJ1-2; v_gene: TRBV7-2; CDR3aa: CASSSGPWTAYGYTF
j_gene: TRBJ1-3; v_gene: TRBV28; CDR3aa: CASSSTVHSGNTIYF
j_gene: TRBJ2-7; v_gene: TRBV25-1; CDR3aa: CASSEFDEQYF
j_gene: TRBJ2-7; v_gene: TRBV7-2; CDR3aa: CASSPRWQGIGSENF
j_gene: TRBJ2-5; v_gene: TRBV7-2; CDR3aa: CASSYLGQQETQYF
j_gene: TRBJ2-3; v_gene: TRBV11-2; CDR3aa: CASSWASTDTQYF
j_gene: TRBJ2-3; v_gene: TRBV28; CDR3aa: CASNEAGDTQYF
j_gene: TRBJ1-2; v_gene: TRBV20-1; CDR3aa: CSAQKDHLVYGYTF
j_gene: TRBJ2-5; v_gene: TRBV20-1; CDR3aa: CSARKQGIESQYF
j_gene: TRBJ1-1; v_gene: TRBV6-5; CDR3aa: CASIPAGIGEAFF
j_gene: TRBJ2-4; v_gene: TRBV9; CDR3aa: CASSVDPLTSGVKNIQYF
j_gene: TRBJ1-1; v_gene: TRBV3-1; CDR3aa: CASSPQIERVAFF
j_gene: TRBJ2-4; v_gene: TRBV5-6; CDR3aa: CASSVDITGGWYF
j_gene: TRBJ2-1; v_gene: TRBV7-3; CDR3aa: CASSVGLAPYNEQFF
j_gene: TRBJ1-2; v_gene: TRBV18; CDR3aa: CASSEGTNYGYTF
j_gene: TRBJ1-1; v_gene: TRBV15; CDR3aa: CATSRDPGTEAFF
j_gene: TRBJ2-1; v_gene: TRBV7-9; CDR3aa: CASSMGQGGYNEQFF
j_gene: TRBJ2-1; v_gene: TRBV10-2; CDR3aa: CASSAGGDEQFF
j_gene: TRBJ2-2; v_gene: TRBV27; CDR3aa: CASSPLNTGELFF
j_gene: TRBJ2-1; v_gene: TRBV12-3/TRBV12-4; CDR3aa: CASTPDISYNEQFF
j_gene: TRBJ2-2; v_gene: TRBV7-9; CDR3aa: CASSRPGTGAVNTGELFF
j_gene: TRBJ2-5; v_gene: TRBV29-1; CDR3aa: CSVTSVETQYF
j_gene: TRBJ1-3; v_gene: TRBV10-3; CDR3aa: CAISTDRATGNTIYF
j_gene: TRBJ2-3; v_gene: TRBV20-1; CDR3aa: CSASGGNTDTQYF